This T cell receptor beta chain was documented in a study of cytomegalovirus exposure and HLA in healthy donors. Findings of the study overall: The study reported that TCR beta sequences accurately predicted HLA-A and HLA-B alleles in most subjects.

A multiplex PCR was run with 60 Vbeta primers and 13 Jbeta primers. Profiled with immunoSEQ multiplex PCR; TCRdb holds only in-frame clones, not every one. The sample records 140,000 to 150,000 clones, about 74% being singletons. CDR3 length: 16 residues. Germline V gene sequence: CDR1 SEHNR, CDR2 FQNEAQ (reference sequence). The germline V and J ends were trimmed by 5 bases and 0 bases, with 16 bases remaining between them. This clone was seen just once. The antigen is undetermined. The origin of this receptor is a woman aged 40 to 50 in good health and CMV-seronegative. Sequences were obtained from PBMCs. The chain links TRBV7-9 to TRBJ2-5; D gene unclear. The CDR3 DNA reads TGTGCCAGCAGCCATCCCGAGGCTTTGTACCAAGAGACCCAGTACTTC. Protein sequence: CASSHPEALYQETQYF.